This TCR beta chain stems from a study of CD4 T cells in relation to SARS-CoV-2 and coronaviruses. Background on the study: Convalescent patients had median age roughly 35 years, range about 20 to 75.

Naive and memory CD4+ T cells came from enriched cryopreserved PBMCs. The V segment lost 4 bases and the J segment 6 bases; nucleotides outside the gene matches: 9. The CDR3 loop spans 14 amino acids. CDR1 is SGHDT and CDR2 is YYEEEE in the germline V gene. Study-wide results and caveats: Roughly 65% of donors had memory CD4+ clonotypes crossrecognizing SARS-CoV-2 and common cold coronavirus spike.

As regards this clone: The antigen remains undetermined.

Data came from immunoSEQ multiplex PCR; TCRdb stores just in-frame clones and leaves some out. Among some 42,000 clones listed, over 75% were seen once. Sequences were obtained from memory CD4+ T cells from PBMCs. This clonotype was obtained from an adult with COVID-19. V usage is TRBV5-6 and J usage is TRBJ2-7, with TRBD1 matching over 8 bases. CDR3 loop: CASSPRARGLEQYF. DNA for the CDR3: TGTGCCAGCAGCCCCCGGGCCAGGGGGCTCGAGCAGTACTTC.